The table lists the clone carrying this T cell receptor (beta chain) with a few counts. Antigen: not known. RNA transcripts were the template, and TCR beta CDR3 regions were amplified from them. First-round RT-PCR relied on HTBI primers, and a second-round multiplex PCR came next. MiXCR, run by TCRdb on the multiplex PCR reads, gives a single entry per CDR3 protein. The sample records around 600,000 distinct CDR3 sequences, just over 40% being singletons. These data are taken from a study of Graves' ophthalmopathy and Graves' hyperthyroidism. Whole-study findings and limits: A classifier, a 13-signature model, separated ophthalmopathy from stable hyperthyroidism with 85% to 90% sensitivity and 65% to 83% specificity.

Excluded were patients with other autoimmune diseases, uncontrolled infections, pregnancy or lactation. V shed 4 bases and J shed 2 bases, with 17 bases lying between them. The CDR3 is 16 amino acids. Germline assignment: CDR1 LGHNA and CDR2 YNFKEQ. This clonotype was sampled from an adult man with Graves' ophthalmopathy. This sequence joins TRBV4-2 and TRBJ1-1, with D hard to call. The sample comprised peripheral blood. CDR3 region: CASSLGPFSANTEAFF. CDR3 DNA: TGTGCCAGCAGCCTAGGCCCCTTTAGCGCTAACACTGAAGCTTTCTTT.